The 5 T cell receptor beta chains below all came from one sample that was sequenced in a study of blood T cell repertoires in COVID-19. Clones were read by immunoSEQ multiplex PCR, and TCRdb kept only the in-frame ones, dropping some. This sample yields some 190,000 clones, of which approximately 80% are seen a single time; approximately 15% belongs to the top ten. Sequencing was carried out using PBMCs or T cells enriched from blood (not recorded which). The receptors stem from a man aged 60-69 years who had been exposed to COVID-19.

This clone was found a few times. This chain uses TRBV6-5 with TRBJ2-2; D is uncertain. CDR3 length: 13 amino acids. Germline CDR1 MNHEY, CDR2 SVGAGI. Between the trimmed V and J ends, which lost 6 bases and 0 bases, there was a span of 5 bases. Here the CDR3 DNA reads TGTGCCAGCAGGCTAGCGAACACCGGGGAGCTGTTTTTT. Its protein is CASRLANTGELFF.

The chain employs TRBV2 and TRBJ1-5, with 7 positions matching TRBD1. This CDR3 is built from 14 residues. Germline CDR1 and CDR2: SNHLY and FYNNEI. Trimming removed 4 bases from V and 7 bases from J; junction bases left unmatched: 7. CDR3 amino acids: CASSAQGMRQPQHF. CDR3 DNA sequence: TGTGCCAGCAGTGCACAGGGGATGCGGCAGCCCCAGCATTTT.

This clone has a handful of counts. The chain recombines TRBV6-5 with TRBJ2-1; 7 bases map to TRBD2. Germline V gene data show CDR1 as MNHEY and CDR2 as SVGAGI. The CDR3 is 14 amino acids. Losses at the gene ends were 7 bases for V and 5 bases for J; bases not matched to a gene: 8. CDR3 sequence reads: CASTRLAVNNEQFF. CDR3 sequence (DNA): TGTGCCAGCACTAGGCTAGCGGTCAACAATGAGCAGTTCTTC.

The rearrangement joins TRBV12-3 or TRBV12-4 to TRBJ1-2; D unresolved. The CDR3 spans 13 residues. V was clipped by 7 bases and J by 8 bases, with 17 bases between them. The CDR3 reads CASKAAAITGYTF. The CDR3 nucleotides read TGTGCCAGCAAGGCGGCCGCTATCACCGGCTACACCTTC.

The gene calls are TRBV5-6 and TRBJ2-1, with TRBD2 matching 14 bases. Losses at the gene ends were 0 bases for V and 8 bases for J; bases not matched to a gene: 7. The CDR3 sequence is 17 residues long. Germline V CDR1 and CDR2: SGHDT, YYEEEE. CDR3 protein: CASSLATSGRAGYEQFF. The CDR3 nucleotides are TGTGCCAGCAGCTTGGCGACTAGCGGGAGGGCCGGGTATGAGCAGTTCTTC.